Listed here are 29 T cell receptor beta chains from one sample, sequenced in a study of T cell responses to AZD1222 COVID-19 vaccine. The data were produced by immunoSEQ multiplex PCR, yet TCRdb's version contains in-frame clones alone and is incomplete. The sample yields some 150,000 clones, 90% to 95% seen once. The specimen comprised peripheral blood, sampled on day 0 of AZD1222 vaccination. All receptors come from an adult in good health.

The genes are TRBV29-1 and TRBJ2-1; D remains unclear. Germline V gene sequence: CDR1 SQVTM, CDR2 ANQGSEA. V dropped 4 bases and J dropped 5 bases, with 9 bases sitting between them. The CDR3 runs 12 residues. The CDR3 DNA is TGCAGCGTTGCTTCGCAAAACAATGAGCAGTTCTTC. Protein sequence: CSVASQNNEQFF.

The V and J genes are TRBV11-3 and TRBJ2-7; D unclear. In germline, CDR1 is SGHNT, CDR2 YENEEA. V was cut by 5 bases and J by 4 bases, with 12 bases left in between. The CDR3 totals 13 residues. CDR3: CASSTNLGYEQYF. CDR3 nucleotide sequence: TGTGCCAGCAGCACTAACCTCGGTTACGAGCAGTACTTC.

The chain is built from TRBV11-3 and TRBJ2-7; weak D call: TRBD1 (6 bases). Per the germline V gene, CDR1 is SGHNT and CDR2 is YENEEA. The CDR3 is 15 residues long. Deletions cut 3 bases from V and 5 bases from J, with 17 bases between. Here the CDR3 DNA reads TGTGCCAGCAGCTTTGTCTGGACAGCCTCTGACGAGCAGTACTTC. Its translation is CASSFVWTASDEQYF. The full variable domain, rest sourced from reference TRBV11-3 and TRBJ2-7, is EAGVVQSPRYKIIEKKQPVAFWCNPISGHNTLYWYLQNLGQGPELLIRYENEEAVDDSQLPKDRFSAERLKGVDSTLKIQPAELGDSAVYLCASSFVWTASDEQYFGPGTRLTVT.

The chain is built from TRBV6-5 and TRBJ2-7; TRBD1 matches at 10 bases. Losses at the gene ends were 0 bases for V and 3 bases for J; bases not matched to a gene: 2. The length of the CDR3 is 15 residues. Germline lookup yields CDR1 MNHEY and CDR2 SVGAGI. The CDR3: CASSYSTGGGYEQYF. In DNA form, the CDR3 reads TGTGCCAGCAGTTACTCGACAGGGGGCGGCTACGAGCAGTACTTC.

V and J are TRBV5-1 and TRBJ2-5, with D maybe TRBD1 (5 bases). The V and J ends lost 2 bases and 2 bases respectively, with 7 bases between them. CDR3 length: 13 residues. Germline V gene sequence: CDR1 SGHRS, CDR2 YFSETQ. CDR3 amino acids: CASSFDRQETQYF. CDR3 sequence (DNA): TGCGCCAGCAGCTTCGACAGACAAGAGACCCAGTACTTC.

This clone was seen a single time. The CDR3 here is CATTQGAANTEAFF. The DNA of the CDR3 is TGTGCCACTACCCAAGGGGCAGCGAACACTGAAGCTTTCTTT. This chain links TRBV19 with TRBJ1-1, with D possibly matching TRBD1 (5 bases). The CDR3 length is 14 residues. From germline, CDR1 is LNHDA and CDR2 SQIVND (reference sequence). Trimming removed 10 bases from V and 1 base from J, with 16 bases in between.

This chain links TRBV28 with TRBJ2-1; 9 bases match TRBD1. CDR3 length: 14 residues. Unmatched junction bases numbered 5, after V lost 3 bases and J lost 8 bases. Germline V CDR1 and CDR2: MDHEN, SYDVKM. CDR3 nucleotide sequence: TGTGCCAGCAGTTTGGGACAGGGTCTCCATGAGCAGTTCTTC. Its protein is CASSLGQGLHEQFF.

The chain carries TRBV23-1 and TRBJ2-5; the D is unclear. TRBV23-1 is an ORF, with its function uncertain. Trimming pared 6 bases from V and 1 base from J, leaving 9 bases between. The CDR3 contains 13 residues. The CDR3 coding sequence is TGCGCCAGCAGGGCAGTAAGCCAAGAGACCCAGTACTTC. Translation gives CASRAVSQETQYF.

The V gene is TRBV30, the J gene TRBJ1-2; 7 bases align to TRBD1. With 4 bases clipped from V and 8 bases from J, the junction kept 4 bases outside the gene matches. Germline loops: CDR1 GTSNPN, CDR2 SVGIG (reference sequence). The CDR3 runs 11 residues. CDR3 amino acids: CAWNRGSGYTF. The CDR3 DNA sequence: TGTGCCTGGAACAGGGGAAGCGGCTACACCTTC.

The chain couples TRBV19 to TRBJ1-1; the D gene is possibly TRBD1 (5 bases). This CDR3 has 15 amino acids. The V gene lost 1 base and the J gene lost 3 bases, with 12 bases spanning the gap. From germline, CDR1 is LNHDA and CDR2 SQIVND (reference sequence). CDR3 nucleotide sequence: TGTGCCAGTAGTATAGTACAGGCCACTTACACTGAAGCTTTCTTT. It codes for CASSIVQATYTEAFF.

This chain uses TRBV19 with TRBJ1-5; D is uncertain. CDR3 length equals 15 residues. Germline assignment: CDR1 LNHDA and CDR2 SQIVND (reference sequence). V was pared by 0 bases and J by 4 bases, with 10 bases between. CDR3 sequence (DNA): TGTGCCAGTAGTATAGAAGGGCTTCTAAATCAGCCCCAGCATTTT. It is translated as CASSIEGLLNQPQHF.

The chain is built from TRBV18 and TRBJ2-2; 9 bases line up with TRBD1. V gave up 2 bases and J gave up 4 bases; unmatched junction bases: 11. The CDR3 has 18 amino acids. Per germline, CDR1 KGHSH and CDR2 LQKENI. The CDR3 DNA follows: TGTGCCAGCTCACCATTCGGGGGACAGGGCCCAAGCACCGGGGAGCTGTTTTTT. It codes for CASSPFGGQGPSTGELFF.

This clone was seen only once. The chain links TRBV19 to TRBJ2-3; D is ambiguous. V lost 1 base and J lost 15, with 14 bases in between. The germline gives CDR1 LNHDA, CDR2 SQIVND (reference sequence). The CDR3 totals 12 residues. The CDR3: CASSIGPLEIYF. DNA for the CDR3: TGTGCCAGTAGTATAGGTCCTCTAGAGATATATTTT.

Note on this clone: An end of the junction does not agree with germline; a read error may underlie this. The rearrangement joins TRBV27 to TRBJ1-1, with TRBD1 as a possible D gene (5 bases). Germline V CDR1 and CDR2: MNHEY, SMNVEV (reference sequence). CDR3 size: 15 residues. The CDR3 region has the DNA TGTGCCAGCCGTTTGGGGACGGGGATGTATACTGAAGCTTTCTTT. Amino acid sequence: CASRLGTGMYTEAFF.

This clone is a singleton in its sample. The chain links TRBV7-9 to TRBJ1-1, with 8 bases lining up with TRBD1. This CDR3 comprises 15 residues. Trimming removed 4 bases from V and 3 bases from J; junction bases left unmatched: 7. CDR1 SEHNR and CDR2 FQNEAQ come from the germline V gene (reference sequence). The CDR3 loop reads CASSSLTGADTEAFF. CDR3 bases: TGTGCCAGCAGCTCCCTGACAGGGGCAGACACTGAAGCTTTCTTT.

This clone was recorded once. The chain is built from TRBV4-1 and TRBJ1-1; perhaps TRBD1 as D (6 bases). Deletions cut 4 bases from V and 1 base from J, with 10 bases between. This CDR3 contains 14 residues. Germline V gene lookup returns CDR1 MGHRA and CDR2 YSYEKL. The chain's CDR3 is CASSPPTGNTEAFF. In nucleotides, the CDR3 is TGCGCCAGCAGCCCCCCGACAGGGAACACTGAAGCTTTCTTT.

The rearrangement uses TRBV5-5 and TRBJ2-6; D call uncertain. V dropped 2 bases and J dropped 0 bases, with 12 bases sitting between them. Germline V lookup: CDR1 SGHKS, CDR2 YYEKEE (reference sequence). CDR3 length: 17 amino acids. The CDR3 coding sequence is TGTGCCAGCAGCTTAGGGTGGGGTGACTCTGGGGCCAACGTCCTGACTTTC. Its protein product is CASSLGWGDSGANVLTF.

The chain carries TRBV7-9 and TRBJ1-2; TRBD1 is a possible D gene (6 bases). V was cut by 1 base and J by 3 bases, with 9 bases left in between. Per the germline V gene, CDR1 is SEHNR and CDR2 is FQNEAQ (reference sequence). This CDR3 has 14 residues. The CDR3 is CASSLGTEHYGYTF. The CDR3 coding sequence is TGTGCCAGCAGCTTAGGGACAGAGCACTATGGCTACACCTTC.

The chain carries TRBV11-3 and TRBJ2-2, with 7 bases aligning to TRBD1. V was clipped by 5 bases and J by 5 bases; unmatched bases: 8. Germline CDR1 is SGHNT and CDR2 is YENEEA. The CDR3 covers 15 residues. This chain's CDR3 is CASSQDRAVTGELFF. CDR3 sequence (DNA): TGTGCCAGCAGCCAAGACAGGGCTGTGACCGGGGAGCTGTTTTTT.

The chain combines TRBV11-2 with TRBJ2-7, with unresolved D. The CDR3 is 13 amino acids. Germline CDR1 SGHAT, CDR2 FQNNGV. V was pared by 0 bases and J by 7 bases, with 10 bases between. The CDR3 coding sequence is TGTGCCAGCAGCTTAGATGAGTTTCCAGAGCAGTACTTC. This sequence encodes CASSLDEFPEQYF. Looking up the rest from reference TRBV11-2 and TRBJ2-7 gives the full variable domain: EAGVAQSPRYKIIEKRQSVAFWCNPISGHATLYWYQQILGQGPKLLIQFQNNGVVDDSQLPKDRFSAERLKGVDSTLKIQPAKLEDSAVYLCASSLDEFPEQYFGPGTRLTVT.

The CDR3 region is CASSAQGLLDGYTF. The CDR3 DNA follows: TGTGCCAGCAGCGCTCAGGGGCTTCTTGATGGCTACACCTTC. J is TRBJ1-2 and V is TRBV28; tentative D call: TRBD1 (6 bases). V lost 6 bases and J lost 6, with 17 bases in between. Germline values: CDR1 MDHEN, CDR2 SYDVKM. The CDR3 is made up of 14 amino acids.

The rearrangement joins TRBV5-6 to TRBJ1-4, with 7 nucleotides matching TRBD1. The germline V gene has CDR1 SGHDT and CDR2 YYEEEE. The CDR3 runs to 15 residues. V lost 4 bases, J lost 3 bases, and 6 bases stayed unmatched. The CDR3 DNA reads as TGTGCCAGCAGCCCAGGGACAGTTCCTAATGAAAAACTGTTTTTT. This gives the protein CASSPGTVPNEKLFF.

This chain joins TRBV11-2 and TRBJ2-1; D is unclear. Trimming shortened V by 1 base and J by 0 bases, and 7 bases separated the two germline ends. The CDR3 runs 15 residues. Germline V CDR1 and CDR2: SGHAT, FQNNGV. CDR3 bases: TGTGCCAGCAGCTTAGCGACCAGCTCCTACAATGAGCAGTTCTTC. Amino acid sequence: CASSLATSSYNEQFF.

This rearrangement joins TRBV6-1 to TRBJ1-1; D perhaps matches TRBD1 (5 bases). This CDR3 spans 15 amino acids. Germline V gene lookup returns CDR1 MNHNS and CDR2 SASEGT. Trimming cost V 3 bases and J 0 bases, with 11 bases left between them. This CDR3 reads CASSDLGRMNTEAFF. The CDR3 region has the DNA TGTGCCAGCAGTGACCTGGGACGAATGAACACTGAAGCTTTCTTT.

For the CDR3, the DNA is TGCAGCGTTGGTAGAGACAGCTACAATCAGCCCCAGCATTTT. It codes for CSVGRDSYNQPQHF. The J gene is TRBJ1-5, the V gene TRBV29-1; D is possibly TRBD1 (5 bases). The V gene's germline CDR1 is SQVTM and CDR2 ANQGSEA. The CDR3 has 14 residues. Trimming took 4 bases from V and 3 from J, leaving 13 bases between them.

The rearrangement links TRBV2 to TRBJ2-2; no clear D gene. The CDR3 is 12 amino acids. The germline CDR1 and CDR2 sequences are SNHLY and FYNNEI. Deletions cut 1 base from V and 7 bases from J, with 4 bases between. Here the CDR3 DNA reads TGTGCCAGCAGTGAAGTGCGCGGGGAGCTGTTTTTT. It codes for CASSEVRGELFF.

The rearrangement links TRBV25-1 to TRBJ1-6, with D hard to call. The V end was cut by 2 bases, the J end by 4 bases, with 6 bases between. The CDR3 spans 14 residues. Per germline, CDR1 MGHDK and CDR2 SYGVNS. The CDR3 reads CASSELGYNSPLHF. CDR3 DNA sequence: TGTGCCAGCAGTGAACTGGGGTATAATTCACCCCTCCACTTT. Combining the CDR3 with reference TRBV25-1 and TRBJ1-6 gives the whole variable domain EADIYQTPRYLVIGTGKKITLECSQTMGHDKMYWYQQDPGMELHLIHYSYGVNSTEKGDLSSESTVSRIRTEHFPLTLESARPSHTSQYLCASSELGYNSPLHFGNGTRLTVT.

The chain links TRBV9 to TRBJ2-3, with a weak D call TRBD1 (5 bases). Germline V gives CDR1 SGDLS, CDR2 YYNGEE. V lost 0 bases, J lost 1 base, and 9 bases lay in between. The CDR3 runs 15 residues. CDR3 sequence: CASSVGGARTDTQYF. The CDR3 DNA follows: TGTGCCAGCAGCGTAGGTGGGGCCCGCACAGATACGCAGTATTTT. The full variable domain, completed using reference TRBV9 and TRBJ2-3, is DSGVTQTPKHLITATGQRVTLRCSPRSGDLSVYWYQQSLDQGLQFLIQYYNGEERAKGNILERFSAQQFPDLHSELNLSSLELGDSALYFCASSVGGARTDTQYFGPGTRLTVL.

The chain carries TRBV2 and TRBJ2-1; D may be TRBD1 or TRBD2 (5 bases each). The CDR3 is 13 residues long. The V end was cut by 7 bases, the J end by 9 bases, with 16 bases between. The germline gives CDR1 SNHLY, CDR2 FYNNEI. The CDR3 region has the DNA TGTGCCAGCACCGAGGGGTGGGGTCGTGAGCAGTTCTTC. Residues: CASTEGWGREQFF.